These T cell receptor beta chains were read from a single sample in a study of blood T cell repertoires in COVID-19. Sequencing used immunoSEQ multiplex PCR; TCRdb keeps in-frame clones, though not all of them. The data hold over 90,000 clones, with around 84% observed a single time. Sample: peripheral blood. Receptors were obtained from a woman aged 55-70 years in a cohort sampled during active or convalescent COVID-19. Each CDR3 is given with its conserved first and last residue. A D gene is named only where the DNA matches it firmly. Size tells how often a clone was seen (once, few, many) or the class of an expanded clone, and some rows leave it out.

clone_size j_call d_call v_call cdr3_aa cdr3_nt
NA TRBJ2-5 TRBD2 TRBV3-1/TRBV3-2 CASSQGTSGRGTQYF TGTGCCAGCAGCCAAGGGACTAGCGGGAGAGGGACCCAGTACTTC
NA TRBJ2-3 TRBD1 TRBV5-1 CASSLGQGPSTDTQYF TGCGCCAGCAGCTTGGGACAGGGACCTTCCACAGATACGCAGTATTTT
NA TRBJ2-2 NA TRBV9 CASSEIVNTGELFF TGTGCCAGCAGCGAAATAGTGAACACCGGGGAGCTGTTTTTT
NA TRBJ1-1 NA TRBV7-9 CASSLDSGMNTEAFF TGTGCCAGCAGCTTGGACAGCGGCATGAACACTGAAGCTTTCTTT
NA TRBJ1-1 TRBD1 TRBV5-1 CASSPRTGEGEAFF TGCGCCAGCAGCCCCCGGACAGGGGAGGGCGAAGCTTTCTTT
NA TRBJ1-5 NA TRBV7-3 CASSFPGEQPQHF TGTGCCAGCAGCTTCCCGGGGGAGCAGCCCCAGCATTTT
NA TRBJ1-2 NA TRBV7-9 CASSLEGRSYGYTF TGTGCCAGCAGCTTAGAAGGGAGGAGCTATGGCTACACCTTC
NA TRBJ2-5 NA TRBV7-9 CASSASSTAQETQYF TGTGCCAGCAGCGCCTCCTCGACAGCCCAAGAGACCCAGTACTTC
NA TRBJ1-2 NA TRBV19 CASSMLAPGTSPGYGYTF TGTGCCAGTAGTATGTTAGCCCCCGGGACTTCACCGGGTTATGGCTACACCTTC
NA TRBJ2-1 TRBD2 TRBV7-8 CASSLGGHSGRAAYNEQFF TGTGCCAGCAGCTTAGGGGGTCATTCGGGGAGGGCCGCTTACAATGAGCAGTTCTTC
NA TRBJ2-5 TRBD1 TRBV5-4 CASSRDGTGQETQYF TGTGCCAGCAGCCGGGATGGGACAGGGCAAGAGACCCAGTACTTC
NA TRBJ2-2 TRBD2 TRBV18 CASSPGLAENTGELFF TGTGCCAGCTCACCGGGACTAGCGGAGAACACCGGGGAGCTGTTTTTT
NA TRBJ2-7 TRBD2 TRBV18 CASSPAGLAGGSSYEQYF TGTGCCAGCTCACCGGCGGGACTAGCGGGAGGGAGCTCCTACGAGCAGTACTTC
NA TRBJ2-3 NA TRBV24-1 CATSDSAGPDTQYF TGTGCCACCAGTGATTCGGCAGGGCCAGATACGCAGTATTTT
NA TRBJ1-1 TRBD1 TRBV18 CASSPDRGTEAFF TGTGCCAGCTCACCCGACAGGGGAACTGAAGCTTTCTTT
NA TRBJ2-5 NA TRBV6-5 CGTLQETQYF TGTGGTACATTACAAGAGACCCAGTACTTC
many TRBJ1-5 TRBD1 TRBV6-5 CASSWADRGNQPQHF TGTGCCAGCAGTTGGGCGGACAGGGGCAATCAGCCCCAGCATTTT
NA TRBJ2-2 TRBD1 TRBV7-6 CASSLGGQGANGELFF TGTGCCAGCAGCTTAGGGGGACAGGGGGCTAACGGGGAGCTGTTTTTT
NA TRBJ2-1 TRBD2 TRBV15 CATSRGGGSSYNEQFF TGTGCCACCAGCAGGGGCGGGGGGAGCTCCTACAATGAGCAGTTCTTC
NA TRBJ1-1 NA TRBV12-3/TRBV12-4 CASSSPGEAFF TGTGCCAGCAGCTCGCCAGGTGAAGCTTTCTTT
NA TRBJ2-1 TRBD2 TRBV6-4 CASSSAGGRGAHEQFF TGTGCCAGCAGTAGTGCTGGCGGGAGAGGGGCACATGAGCAGTTCTTC
NA TRBJ1-5 NA TRBV15 CATRNYSNQPQHF TGTGCCACCAGGAACTATAGCAATCAGCCCCAGCATTTT
NA TRBJ1-2 TRBD1 TRBV6-1 CASSEVPGTDNYGYTF TGTGCCAGCAGTGAAGTCCCCGGGACAGATAACTATGGCTACACCTTC
few TRBJ2-3 TRBD2 TRBV10-1 CASSSSGGTDTQYF TGCGCCAGCAGTTCTAGCGGGGGCACAGATACGCAGTATTTT
NA TRBJ1-2 TRBD1 TRBV19 CACKEGAQNYGYTF TGTGCCTGCAAGGAGGGGGCACAGAACTATGGCTACACCTTC
NA TRBJ2-1 NA TRBV12-3/TRBV12-4 CASSFRGEQFF TGTGCCAGCAGTTTCAGGGGTGAGCAGTTCTTC
NA TRBJ2-5 NA TRBV12-3/TRBV12-4 CASSLNLAETQYF TGTGCCAGCAGTTTAAACCTAGCGGAGACCCAGTACTTC
NA TRBJ1-2 NA TRBV9 CASSVVGVSTYGYTF TGTGCCAGCAGCGTAGTAGGAGTCAGTACGTATGGCTACACCTTC
NA TRBJ1-2 NA TRBV20-1 CSASRSYGYTF TGCAGTGCTAGCCGGAGCTATGGCTACACCTTC
NA TRBJ1-5 NA TRBV5-8 CASSGGENSNQPQHF TGTGCCAGCAGCGGGGGGGAGAATAGCAATCAGCCCCAGCATTTT
NA TRBJ1-2 NA TRBV7-9 CASSLDRAWAENYGYTF TGTGCCAGCAGCTTAGACAGGGCTTGGGCGGAGAACTATGGCTACACCTTC
NA TRBJ1-6 NA TRBV19 CASSTGISPLHF TGTGCCAGTAGTACAGGGATCTCACCCCTCCACTTT
few TRBJ1-1 TRBD1 TRBV30 CAWGRGMNTEAFF TGTGCCTGGGGCAGGGGGATGAACACTGAAGCTTTCTTT
NA TRBJ1-6 NA TRBV5-1 CASSSVTPLNSPLHF TGCGCCAGCAGTTCTGTGACACCGCTTAATTCACCCCTCCACTTT
NA TRBJ1-2 TRBD1 TRBV27 CASSWGLGGGLGYTF TGTGCCAGCAGTTGGGGTCTAGGGGGCGGACTTGGCTACACCTTC
once TRBJ2-3 NA TRBV19 CASSIYGSHTDTQYF TGTGCCAGTAGTATATATGGGAGCCACACAGATACGCAGTATTTT
once TRBJ1-5 NA TRBV5-1 CANGIFPRDSNQPQHF TGCGCCAACGGTATCTTCCCCCGGGATAGCAATCAGCCCCAGCATTTT
NA TRBJ1-1 TRBD1 TRBV10-3 CATTGQVQNTEAFF TGTGCCACAACTGGACAGGTCCAAAACACTGAAGCTTTCTTT
NA TRBJ1-6 TRBD1 TRBV7-9 CASSLPGTGVVTLHF TGTGCCAGCAGCTTGCCCGGGACAGGGGTTGTAACCCTCCACTTT
NA TRBJ2-3 TRBD2 TRBV5-5 CASSLALLAGASDTQYF TGTGCCAGCAGCTTGGCCCTCCTAGCGGGAGCTTCAGATACGCAGTATTTT
NA TRBJ2-7 NA TRBV25-1 CASRISWFTYEQYF TGTGCCAGCAGAATTAGCTGGTTTACCTACGAGCAGTACTTC
NA TRBJ1-1 NA TRBV4-1 CASSQVSGDGRAFF TGCGCCAGCAGCCAAGTGTCAGGGGATGGTCGAGCTTTCTTT
NA TRBJ2-5 NA TRBV18 CASSPRRAETQYF TGTGCCAGCTCCCCCAGGAGGGCGGAGACCCAGTACTTC
NA TRBJ1-6 NA TRBV9 CASSFGTSSRSPLHF TGTGCCAGCAGCTTCGGGACAAGCAGTCGTTCACCCCTCCACTTT
once TRBJ1-2 TRBD1 TRBV28 CAVQGAPDYGYTF TGTGCCGTCCAGGGGGCGCCCGACTATGGCTACACCTTC
NA TRBJ2-3 TRBD2 TRBV28 CASTSWGGGDTQYF TGTGCCAGCACCTCCTGGGGCGGGGGGGATACGCAGTATTTT
NA TRBJ2-3 TRBD1 TRBV28 CASRKGATDTQYF TGTGCCAGCAGGAAGGGGGCAACAGATACGCAGTATTTT
NA TRBJ2-7 TRBD2 TRBV4-1 CASSPLGGSAYEQYF TGCGCCAGCAGCCCTCTGGGGGGGAGCGCCTACGAGCAGTACTTC